What follows is one T cell receptor (beta chain) and its context. Antigen: not known. This entry comes from a study of T cell responses to AZD1222 COVID-19 vaccine. About the study: Analyses pooled second doses at about 4 or about 12 weeks.

General study points: At baseline, just five to seven AZD1222 recipients tested seropositive.

The V end was cut by 3 bases, the J end by 4 bases, with 13 bases between. This CDR3 has 15 amino acids. In germline, CDR1 is SNHLY, CDR2 FYNNEI. The method was immunoSEQ multiplex PCR; TCRdb's version includes in-frame clones alone and lacks a portion of them. This sample yields 100,000 to 150,000 clones, of which more than 75% are seen a single time; approximately 20% belongs to the top ten. This sequence joins TRBV2 and TRBJ1-5; D is uncertain. This receptor was identified in an adult in good health. The material was peripheral blood, obtained on day 0 of AZD1222 vaccination. The DNA for the CDR3 is TGTGCCAGCAGTGATCCGCGGACTACAAATCAGCCCCAGCATTTT. Translated, it gives CASSDPRTTNQPQHF.